This T cell receptor (beta chain) was documented in a study of T cells in Graves' hyperthyroidism and ophthalmopathy. Study observations and caveats: Among thyroid clonotypes expanded above 0.001, most also appeared in blood.

This clonotype was recorded many times. The antigen remains unidentified. V gave up 4 bases and J gave up 9 bases; unmatched junction bases: 7. This CDR3 is built from 15 residues. The V gene's germline CDR1 is SGHAT and CDR2 FQNNGV. Researchers took RNA transcripts and amplified the TCR beta CDR3 regions from them. First-round RT-PCR with HTBI primers amplified the TCR CDR3 region. One entry per CDR3 protein, called by TCRdb with MiXCR from the multiplex PCR reads. The sample contains around 530,000 distinct CDR3 sequences, roughly 18% of which appear only once. Patients affected by ophthalmopathy presented a Clinical Activity Score of at least 3, a NOSPECS grade of at least 4, and disease duration below 3 months. Clinical symptoms, serum thyroxine and TRAb, thyroid ultrasound and orbital computed tomography were used for the diagnoses. Using around 10 ml of fresh peripheral blood, PBMCs were prepared.

What was sequenced was blood. This sequence originates from a woman between 18 and 29 years old with Graves' ophthalmopathy. This sequence joins TRBV11-2 and TRBJ2-1, with 12 nucleotides matching TRBD2. The CDR3 DNA is TGTGCCAGCAGCTCGAGACTAGCGGGAGATGGTGAGCAGTTCTTC. Its translation: CASSSRLAGDGEQFF.